This T cell receptor beta chain is from a study of CD4 T cells in relation to SARS-CoV-2 and coronaviruses. The table came from immunoSEQ multiplex PCR; TCRdb's copy has only in-frame clones and leaves some out. The table has about 22,000 clones, 76% seen once. Note on this clone: The antigen is undetermined.

Germline CDR1 reads SGHDN; CDR2 reads FVKESK. The CDR3 totals 17 residues. Trimming removed 1 base from V and 4 bases from J; junction bases left unmatched: 11. Unexposed donor CD4+ T cells date from about 2011-2018, before the COVID-19 pandemic. After approximately 10 days of culture, CD4+ T cells were isolated. As cell numbers allowed, unexposed-donor CD4+ T cells faced SARS-CoV-2 S/N and four cold-coronavirus spikes. The rearrangement joins TRBV14 to TRBJ2-3, with 7 bases lining up with TRBD2. What was sequenced was CD4+ T cells from PBMCs, cultured in vitro. The source is a human donor in good health. The CDR3 DNA reads TGTGCCAGCAGCCAAGTGGGCGGGAGTTCGAGCGCAGATACGCAGTATTTT. This translates into CASSQVGGSSSADTQYF.